The 5 T cell receptor beta chains reported below all come from one sample, sequenced in a study of T cell changes during pregnancy in multiple sclerosis. Repertoires were generated with immunoSEQ multiplex PCR, while TCRdb's copy carries only in-frame clones and drops some. The data show roughly 51,000 clones, around 92% seen once. Sequenced material: CD4+ T cells from peripheral blood mononuclear cells, taken after pregnancy. These receptor sequences come from a female donor in good health, enrolled as a control in a pregnancy study.

This clone was observed once. J is TRBJ1-2 and V is TRBV19, with D unresolved. This CDR3 spans 11 amino acids. Germline CDR1 reads LNHDA; CDR2 reads SQIVND (reference sequence). Trimming cost V 7 bases and J 9 bases, with 12 bases left between them. The CDR3 region has the DNA TGTGCCAGTAAAGTAGAGGGCCGCTACACCTTC. As protein: CASKVEGRYTF.

The chain carries TRBV4-1 and TRBJ1-6; maybe TRBD1 (5 bases). The V end was cut by 1 base, the J end by 6 bases, with 10 bases between. This CDR3 comprises 15 residues. The germline gives CDR1 MGHRA, CDR2 YSYEKL. The CDR3 protein is CASSQAQGVNSPLHF. The DNA for the CDR3 is TGCGCCAGCAGCCAAGCCCAAGGGGTTAATTCACCCCTCCACTTT.

The V gene is TRBV5-4, the J gene TRBJ2-5; tentative D call: TRBD2 (6 bases). Germline lookup yields CDR1 SGHNT and CDR2 YYREEE (reference sequence). The CDR3 spans 15 residues. The V end was cut by 3 bases, the J end by 1 base, with 13 bases between. DNA of the CDR3: TGTGCCAGCAGCTCGCCCTGGGACTTCCAAGAGACCCAGTACTTC. Its translation is CASSSPWDFQETQYF. The full variable domain, with the rest looked up from reference TRBV5-4 and TRBJ2-5, is ETGVTQSPTHLIKTRGQQVTLRCSSQSGHNTVSWYQQALGQGPQFIFQYYREEENGRGNFPPRFSGLQFPNYSSELNVNALELDDSALYLCASSSPWDFQETQYFGPGTRLLVL.

The chain couples TRBV11-1 to TRBJ2-3; D is undetermined. The CDR3 runs to 13 residues. Germline lookup yields CDR1 SGHAT and CDR2 FQDESV (reference sequence). The ends were cut back, 5 bases at V and 6 bases at J, with 12 bases in the middle. This CDR3 reads CASSPTRVDTQYF. CDR3 DNA: TGTGCCAGCAGCCCAACTCGGGTGGATACGCAGTATTTT.

This clone was seen just once. V usage is TRBV4-2 and J usage is TRBJ2-4, with D perhaps matching TRBD2 (6 bases). Trimming left V 0 bases short and J 3 bases short, with 18 bases between. CDR1 is LGHNA, CDR2 YNFKEQ, per germline. The CDR3 contains 18 residues. This CDR3 reads CASSQDLKAYGSKNIQYF. Here the CDR3 DNA reads TGTGCCAGCAGCCAAGATTTAAAGGCATACGGGAGCAAAAACATTCAGTACTTC.